This T cell receptor beta chain derives from a study of human T cells and chemical hapten exposure. The germline V gene encodes CDR1 ENHRY and CDR2 SYGVKD. The CDR3 length is 12 residues. V was trimmed by 6 bases and J by 2 bases, leaving 4 bases between them. MiXCR, run by TCRdb on the RACE reads, gives a single entry per CDR3 protein. The table lists a few hundred thousand distinct CDR3 sequences, around 5% of them singletons. This clonotype was counted many times. The antigen is not known. Study-wide points: Sensitization with DPC brought no change to TCRs above 1 in 1000 in frequency. Among expanded TCRs, significantly more large CDR3 similarity clusters formed than among controls.

Time point of the sample: pre-sensitization, week 0. The treatment: therapeutic diphenylcyclopropenone sensitization with weekly scalp DPC. The receptor comes from a woman between 18 and 29 years old with alopecia areata. Some clones in this sample may be carry-over from other donors' samples. V gene TRBV10-3 combines with J gene TRBJ2-2; D gene uncertain. The sample was whole blood, taken in connection with sensitization to the hapten diphenylcyclopropenone (DPC). CDR3 DNA sequence: TGTGCCATCAGATCAAACACCGGGGAGCTGTTTTTT. Amino acids: CAIRSNTGELFF.